The entry below gives a single TCR beta chain sequence along with its context. Its specificity is unknown. This CDR3 comprises 13 residues. Deletions cut 2 bases from V and 7 bases from J, with 11 bases between. CDR1 and CDR2 (germline): SEHNR, FQNEAQ (reference sequence). TCRdb passed the reads through MiXCR, listing each CDR3 protein once. The sample lists around 360,000 distinct CDR3 sequences; nearly 35% were seen once. The source of the sample is a study of T cell repertoires in cytomegalovirus infection. Study-level information: Well-studied HLA-B-restricted CMV epitopes were used in the study alongside recently identified HLA-C-restricted ones. CMV infection plus the matching HLA type was flagged by public TCR beta signatures.

Study-level points and caveats: Cumulated frequencies of public TCR beta families served to identify carriers of CMV plus the relevant HLA. Ex vivo responses were dominated by HLA-C-restricted CMV-specific TCR beta clonotypes.

The gene calls are TRBV7-9 and TRBJ1-1; D is unclear. The origin of this receptor is a human donor in good health (CMV status not recorded). Some clones in this sample may be carry-over from other donors' samples. Sequencing was performed on cultured PBMCs, taken from culture after CMV antigen stimulation. CDR3 coding DNA: TGTGCCAGCAGCTTATTAGAGGAAATTGAAGCTTTCTTT. It translates to CASSLLEEIEAFF.